This passage covers 19 T cell receptor beta chains from one sample sequenced in a study of cytomegalovirus exposure and HLA in healthy donors. The primer mix had 60 Vbeta and 13 Jbeta primers. Sequencing used immunoSEQ multiplex PCR; TCRdb keeps in-frame clones, though not all of them. The data show about 110,000 clones, around four fifths seen once. Sample: PBMCs. The receptors were gathered from a woman aged 35 to 49 in good health and CMV-seropositive.

The V call is TRBV7-2, the J call TRBJ2-5; 9 positions match TRBD2. V lost 1 base, J lost 5 bases, and 11 bases stayed unmatched. CDR3 size: 17 residues. Germline CDR1 SGHTA, CDR2 FQGNSA. The CDR3 nucleotides are TGTGCCAGCAGCTTAGGTGGCGGGGGGGCCCGGAAGGAGACCCAGTACTTC. It codes for CASSLGGGGARKETQYF. The full variable domain, its missing parts supplied by reference TRBV7-2 and TRBJ2-5, is GAGVSQSPSNKVTEKGKDVELRCDPISGHTALYWYRQSLGQGLEFLIYFQGNSAPDKSGLPSDRFSAERTGGSVSTLTIQRTQQEDSAVYLCASSLGGGGARKETQYFGPGTRLLVL.

This chain links TRBV28 with TRBJ2-2; 9 positions match TRBD1. The CDR3 loop spans 16 amino acids. The germline V gene encodes CDR1 MDHEN and CDR2 SYDVKM. V shed 3 bases and J 5 bases; nucleotides not matched to a gene: 7. The CDR3 DNA follows: TGTGCCAGCAGTTTGCCGGGACAGGGCGCAACCGGGGAGCTGTTTTTT. Translated, it gives CASSLPGQGATGELFF.

This rearrangement joins TRBV5-8 to TRBJ2-7; D unclear. Trimming stripped 1 base from V and 2 bases from J, with 7 bases between. Germline loops: CDR1 SGHTS, CDR2 YDEGEE. The CDR3 runs 13 residues. The CDR3 sequence: CASSLPRTYEQYF. CDR3 in DNA: TGTGCCAGCAGCTTGCCCAGAACCTACGAGCAGTACTTC.

As concerns this clone: A junction end diverges from the germline sequence, so it may reflect a read error. This chain links TRBV7-9 with TRBJ2-1, with a possible D match to TRBD1 (6 bases). Germline CDR1 reads SEHNR; CDR2 reads FQNEAQ (reference sequence). There are 15 residues in the CDR3. CDR3 DNA sequence: TGTTCCAGCAGCTTAACACAGGGATTCTACAATGAGCAGTTCTTC. Translation: CSSSLTQGFYNEQFF. The whole variable domain, filled in from reference TRBV7-9 and TRBJ2-1, reads DTGVSQNPRHKITKRGQNVTFRCDPISEHNRLYWYRQTLGQGPEFLTYFQNEAQLEKSRLLSDRFSAERPKGSFSTLEIQRTEQGDSAMYLCSSSLTQGFYNEQFFGPGTRLTVL.

This chain uses TRBV5-6 with TRBJ1-3; D gene ambiguous. Trimming took off 4 bases at V and 0 bases at J, with 14 bases between the two ends. CDR3 length: 16 amino acids. The germline V gene encodes CDR1 SGHDT and CDR2 YYEEEE. CDR3 sequence: CASSPTPGRSGNTIYF. The CDR3 DNA sequence: TGTGCCAGCAGCCCGACTCCGGGTCGCTCTGGAAACACCATATATTTT.

This rearrangement joins TRBV5-1 to TRBJ1-4; 7 bases are a match to TRBD1. The junction had 9 bases not matched to a gene; V was cut back by 3 bases and J by 7 bases. The germline gives CDR1 SGHRS, CDR2 YFSETQ. The CDR3 consists of 15 residues. The CDR3 nucleotides are TGCGCCAGCAGCTCCGTTAAGGGGGCGGGTGAAAAACTGTTTTTT. This gives the protein CASSSVKGAGEKLFF.

The rearrangement uses TRBV5-1 and TRBJ1-4; no definite D call. V lost 0 bases and J 5 bases, leaving 5 bases between the germline ends. The germline V gene encodes CDR1 SGHRS and CDR2 YFSETQ. CDR3 length: 13 amino acids. This CDR3 is CASSLVVNEKLFF. CDR3 in DNA: TGCGCCAGCAGCTTGGTTGTAAATGAAAAACTGTTTTTT.

Only one count was recorded for this clone. The CDR3 nucleotides read TGCGCCAGCAGACGCAATACCCCAGGCACAGATACGCAGTATTTT. Translation gives CASRRNTPGTDTQYF. The chain uses TRBV10-2 and TRBJ2-3, with D unresolved. CDR1 and CDR2 (germline): WSHSY, SAAADI. V was shortened by 6 bases and J by 1 base, with 14 bases between the two germline ends. This CDR3 is 15 amino acids long.

The DNA for the CDR3 is TGCAGTGCTAGAGAACTCTACGAGCAGTACTTC. This encodes CSARELYEQYF. V usage is TRBV20-1 and J usage is TRBJ2-7; D is ambiguous. Trimming removed 0 bases from V and 3 bases from J, with 3 bases in between. The CDR3 runs to 11 residues. Looked up from germline, CDR1 is DFQATT and CDR2 is SNEGSKA (reference sequence).

The chain couples TRBV20-1 to TRBJ1-5, with D unclear. The V end was cut by 3 bases, the J end by 6 bases, with 6 bases between. The length of the CDR3 is 11 residues. From germline, CDR1 is DFQATT and CDR2 SNEGSKA (reference sequence). CDR3 residues: CSASSGQPQHF. CDR3 sequence (DNA): TGCAGTGCTAGCTCGGGTCAGCCCCAGCATTTT.

The sample holds a few counts of this clone. The J gene is TRBJ2-7, the V gene TRBV11-2; 13 bases fit TRBD2. CDR3 length: 15 residues. Germline V gives CDR1 SGHAT, CDR2 FQNNGV. Trimming cost V 4 bases and J 3 bases; bases outside gene matches: 3. For the CDR3, the DNA is TGTGCCAGCAGCTCGACTAGCGGGGGGATCTACGAGCAGTACTTC. Translation: CASSSTSGGIYEQYF.

The chain has TRBV7-9 and TRBJ1-2; D perhaps matches TRBD1 (6 bases). Trimming pared 5 bases from V and 6 bases from J, leaving 16 bases between. The CDR3 contains 14 residues. Germline V gene lookup returns CDR1 SEHNR and CDR2 FQNEAQ (reference sequence). In DNA, the CDR3 is TGTGCCAGCAGCGGCACCGGGGGGCGGAATGGCTACACCTTC. It codes for CASSGTGGRNGYTF. Drawing the rest from reference TRBV7-9 and TRBJ1-2, the complete variable domain is DTGVSQNPRHKITKRGQNVTFRCDPISEHNRLYWYRQTLGQGPEFLTYFQNEAQLEKSRLLSDRFSAERPKGSFSTLEIQRTEQGDSAMYLCASSGTGGRNGYTFGSGTRLTVV.

The chain uses TRBV29-1 and TRBJ1-2, with a weak D call TRBD1 (6 bases). CDR3 size: 13 residues. Germline V CDR1 and CDR2: SQVTM, ANQGSEA. Deletions cut 7 bases from V and 5 bases from J, with 17 bases between. The CDR3 DNA sequence: TGCAGCGCCCGGTTGGACAGCCTTTATGGCTACACCTTC. As protein: CSARLDSLYGYTF.

This clone was recorded once. In nucleotides, the CDR3 is TGTGCCAGCAGCCAGGACACAGATACGCAGTATTTT. It codes for CASSQDTDTQYF. The V gene is TRBV5-4, the J gene TRBJ2-3; D remains unclear. The CDR3 loop spans 12 amino acids. V was pared by 4 bases and J by 2 bases, with 5 bases between. Germline V gives CDR1 SGHNT, CDR2 YYREEE (reference sequence).

The V gene is TRBV4-1, the J gene TRBJ2-7; D is uncertain. CDR3 length equals 16 residues. The V gene lost 0 bases and the J gene lost 6 bases, with 18 bases spanning the gap. Germline V lookup: CDR1 MGHRA, CDR2 YSYEKL. CDR3 nucleotide sequence: TGCGCCAGCAGCCAAGACCCTGACTCCCTTTATATCGAGCAGTACTTC. Translation gives CASSQDPDSLYIEQYF.

This chain links TRBV19 with TRBJ1-2; 7 positions match TRBD1. After removal of 6 bases from V and 3 bases from J, the junction contained 4 bases not matched to a gene. The germline CDR1 and CDR2 sequences are LNHDA and SQIVND (reference sequence). The CDR3 consists of 13 residues. CDR3: CASRIQGYYGYTF. CDR3 DNA: TGTGCCAGTAGGATACAGGGGTACTATGGCTACACCTTC.

The chain has TRBV13 and TRBJ2-2; 8 bases map to TRBD1. CDR1 and CDR2 (germline): PRHDT, FYEKMQ (reference sequence). The V and J ends lost 5 bases and 5 bases, in that order; junction bases with no gene match: 7. The CDR3 has 15 amino acids. For the CDR3, the DNA is TGTGCCAGCAGCCCACCCAGGGGGCGGACCGGGGAGCTGTTTTTT. It codes for CASSPPRGRTGELFF.

This chain joins TRBV4-3 and TRBJ1-2; 7 positions agree with TRBD1. The V gene end was trimmed by 4 bases and the J gene end by 2 bases; junction bases not matched to a gene: 13. Germline lookup yields CDR1 LGHNA and CDR2 YSLEER. This CDR3 is built from 17 residues. Here the CDR3 reads CASSRTATGRVNYGYTF. DNA of the CDR3: TGCGCCAGCAGCCGGACAGCGACAGGGCGGGTAAACTATGGCTACACCTTC.

The chain joins TRBV15 to TRBJ2-5, with 9 bases lining up with TRBD1. This CDR3 is built from 17 residues. The V gene's germline CDR1 is LNHNV and CDR2 YYDKDF (reference sequence). V was clipped by 7 bases and J by 1 base; unmatched bases: 13. Here the CDR3 reads CATIQGLGTGTQETQYF. In DNA form, the CDR3 reads TGTGCCACCATACAGGGGCTCGGGACAGGGACCCAAGAGACCCAGTACTTC.